Described below is a single T cell receptor (beta chain) sequence and its context. The record originates from a study of OX40 agonist ivuxolimab in advanced cancers. The protocol was immunoSEQ multiplex PCR, while the TCRdb copy is restricted to in-frame clones and leaves out a portion. The sample yields roughly 93,000 clones, more than 80% seen once. Sample: CD4+ or CD8+ T cells sorted from blood, taken in a trial of the OX40 agonist ivuxolimab. This sequence originates from an adult with an advanced solid tumor such as melanoma, head and neck, liver or kidney cancer.

The CDR3 region is CASSALGGLAGKNYNEQFF. In nucleotides, the CDR3 is TGTGCCAGCAGCGCCCTAGGGGGACTAGCGGGCAAAAATTACAATGAGCAGTTCTTC. The chain is built from TRBV7-2 and TRBJ2-1; TRBD2 agrees at 12 bases. The CDR3 is 19 residues long. Trimming at V came to 5 bases and at J to 4 bases, leaving 15 bases not matched to a gene. Germline V lookup: CDR1 SGHTA, CDR2 FQGNSA. The full variable domain, in which reference TRBV7-2 and TRBJ2-1 provide the parts outside the CDR3, is GAGVSQSPSNKVTEKGKDVELRCDPISGHTALYWYRQSLGQGLEFLIYFQGNSAPDKSGLPSDRFSAERTGGSVSTLTIQRTQQEDSAVYLCASSALGGLAGKNYNEQFFGPGTRLTVL.